This is a list of T cell receptor beta chains from one sample in a study of T-cell reconstitution after alpha-beta-depleted transplantation in children. TCRdb used MiXCR to reprocess the PCR reads, holding one entry per CDR3 protein. The sample contains 450,000 to 600,000 distinct CDR3 sequences, 18% of which appear only once. Specimen: PBMCs from the stem cell graft donor, collected from the stem cell graft. All receptors derive from a human donor who donated a stem cell graft to a child with acute lymphoblastic leukemia. CDR3s include the opening cysteine and the closing phenylalanine or tryptophan. A D gene is named only where the DNA matches it firmly. Part of the rows lack a size; the others show once, few, many or a class for expanded clones.

cdr3_length j_call v_call d_call clone_size cdr3_aa cdr3_nt
16 TRBJ2-2 TRBV4-2 TRBD1 few CASSQATGGDTGELFF TGTGCCAGCAGCCAAGCAACAGGGGGTGACACCGGGGAGCTGTTTTTT
15 TRBJ2-7 TRBV3-1 . few CASSQDLQGSYEQYF TGTGCCAGCAGCCAAGATCTGCAGGGAAGCTACGAGCAGTACTTC
15 TRBJ2-3 TRBV6-4 . few CASSDWGKESDTQYF TGTGCCAGCAGTGACTGGGGAAAGGAATCAGATACGCAGTATTTT
18 TRBJ2-7 TRBV4-1 TRBD1 . CASSQDRAKGQGFYEQYF TGCGCCAGCAGCCAAGATAGGGCCAAGGGACAGGGCTTTTACGAGCAGTACTTC
16 TRBJ2-1 TRBV11-3 TRBD1 few CASSPYPAGGRMEQFF TGTGCCAGCAGCCCCTACCCGGCAGGGGGCCGAATGGAGCAGTTCTTC
14 TRBJ2-7 TRBV5-1 . few CASSSGGLGVEQYF TGCGCCAGCAGCTCAGGGGGACTCGGGGTCGAGCAGTACTTC
14 TRBJ2-7 TRBV5-1 . . CASSWDNPINEQYF TGCGCCAGCAGTTGGGACAATCCGATCAACGAGCAGTACTTC
13 TRBJ1-2 TRBV12-3/TRBV12-4 . . CASSLVRNYGYTF TGTGCCAGCAGTTTAGTCAGAAACTATGGCTACACCTTC
15 TRBJ2-3 TRBV7-6 TRBD2 many CASSFAGGSTDTQYF TGTGCCAGCAGTTTCGCGGGAGGCAGCACAGATACGCAGTATTTT
16 TRBJ2-1 TRBV5-1 . few CASSSGHQSSYNEQFF TGCGCCAGCAGCTCGGGACACCAGAGCTCCTACAATGAGCAGTTCTTC
15 TRBJ2-3 TRBV20-1 . . CSARKASARGDTQYF TGCAGTGCTAGGAAGGCTAGCGCCAGAGGAGATACGCAGTATTTT
13 TRBJ1-2 TRBV9 . . CASSVGDNYGYTF TGTGCCAGCAGCGTAGGAGATAACTATGGCTACACCTTC
18 TRBJ2-7 TRBV5-1 TRBD2 . CASSLGLAGGPRSYEQYF TGCGCCAGCAGCTTGGGACTAGCGGGAGGGCCCCGCTCCTACGAGCAGTACTTC
15 TRBJ1-1 TRBV3-1 . few CASSQATLANTEAFF TGTGCCAGCAGCCAAGCAACCCTCGCAAACACTGAAGCTTTCTTT
15 TRBJ1-5 TRBV18 . few CASSLESYSNQPQHF TGTGCCAGCTCGCTTGAAAGCTATAGCAATCAGCCCCAGCATTTT
14 TRBJ1-2 TRBV5-4 . few CASSVGRDNYGYTF TGTGCCAGCAGCGTGGGACGGGATAACTATGGCTACACCTTC
16 TRBJ2-7 TRBV27 TRBD2 . CASSLQPLAGVNEQYF TGTGCCAGCAGTTTACAACCACTAGCGGGAGTGAACGAGCAGTACTTC
12 TRBJ2-7 TRBV29-1 TRBD1 . CSVGDRVNEQYF TGCAGCGTCGGGGACAGGGTCAACGAGCAGTACTTC
14 TRBJ2-7 TRBV7-2 . few CASSLRRGDYEQYF TGTGCCAGCAGCTTAAGGCGGGGCGACTACGAGCAGTACTTC
15 TRBJ2-1 TRBV6-1 TRBD2 . CASRRGTSGSNEQFF TGTGCCAGCAGACGGGGGACTAGCGGGAGCAATGAGCAGTTCTTC
15 TRBJ2-1 TRBV29-1 . . CSVDIGVGAYNEQFF TGCAGCGTTGATATCGGCGTCGGCGCCTACAATGAGCAGTTCTTC
13 TRBJ1-2 TRBV5-6 . few CASSLGQIYGYTF TGTGCCAGCAGCTTGGGGCAGATCTATGGCTACACCTTC